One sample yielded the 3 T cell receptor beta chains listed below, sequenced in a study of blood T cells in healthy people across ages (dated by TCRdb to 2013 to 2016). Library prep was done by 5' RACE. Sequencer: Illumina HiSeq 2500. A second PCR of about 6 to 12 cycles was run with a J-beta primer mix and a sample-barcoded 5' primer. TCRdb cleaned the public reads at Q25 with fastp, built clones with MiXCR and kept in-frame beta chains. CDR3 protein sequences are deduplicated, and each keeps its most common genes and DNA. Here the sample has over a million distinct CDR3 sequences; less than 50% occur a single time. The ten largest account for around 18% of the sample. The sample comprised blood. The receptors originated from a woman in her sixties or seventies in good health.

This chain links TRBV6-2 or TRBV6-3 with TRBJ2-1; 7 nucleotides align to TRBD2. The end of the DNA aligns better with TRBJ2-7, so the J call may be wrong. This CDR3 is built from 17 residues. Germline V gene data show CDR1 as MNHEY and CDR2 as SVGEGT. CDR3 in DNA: TGTGCCAGCAGTTACTCTCCGGGGACTACCTCCTACAATGAGCAGTACTTC. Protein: CASSYSPGTTSYNEQYF.

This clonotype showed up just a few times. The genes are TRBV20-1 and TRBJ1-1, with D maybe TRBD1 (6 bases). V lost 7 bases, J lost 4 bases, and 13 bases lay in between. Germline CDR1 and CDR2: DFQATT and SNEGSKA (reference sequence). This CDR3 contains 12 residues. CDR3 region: CSGGGHGTEAFF. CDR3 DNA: TGCAGTGGAGGGGGGCACGGCACTGAAGCTTTCTTT.

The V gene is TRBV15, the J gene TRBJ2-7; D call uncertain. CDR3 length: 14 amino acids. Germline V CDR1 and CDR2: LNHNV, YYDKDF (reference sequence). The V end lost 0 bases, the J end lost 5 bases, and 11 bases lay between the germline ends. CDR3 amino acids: CATSRDQALDEQYF. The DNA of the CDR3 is TGTGCCACCAGCAGAGATCAGGCCCTTGACGAGCAGTACTTC.